The sequence of this T cell receptor beta chain was determined in a study of identical twins. Trimming cost V 0 bases and J 3 bases, with 14 bases left between them. The CDR3 contains 16 residues. Germline loops: CDR1 SGHRS, CDR2 YFSETQ. Concerning this clonotype: Its antigen is unidentified.

General study points: Analyses based on zero insertions could be partly confounded by invariant MAIT and iNKT cells.

TCRdb itself ran the 5' RACE reads through MiXCR, one entry per CDR3 protein. The sample carries 520,000 or so distinct CDR3 sequences, 20% to 25% recorded once. Another study also made use of these data, one on T cells expressing NK-cell markers. Per that paper: Restricting sorting to alpha-beta TCR T cells was achieved in several experiments by an anti-gamma-delta TCR antibody. These clonotypes also led the CD3+CD56-NKG2C+ fraction in a handful of donors.

The source is a woman younger than 30 in good health. The sample was CD4+ T cells sorted from blood. The chain couples TRBV5-1 to TRBJ2-3; the D gene is possibly TRBD2 (6 bases). CDR3 protein: CASSLGRGTTTDTQYF. CDR3 nucleotides: TGCGCCAGCAGCTTGGGACGGGGGACCACTACAGATACGCAGTATTTT.